This entry lists 12 T cell receptor beta chains sequenced from one sample in a study of CD8 T cells in Susac syndrome (dated by TCRdb to about 2019). The library relied on the immunoSEQ multiplex PCR assay. RNA was extracted using the RNeasy kit, and 0.5 to 1 microgram was reverse transcribed with random hexamers. Through fastp at Q25 and MiXCR, TCRdb rebuilt clones from the public reads, retaining in-frame beta chains. A single entry per CDR3 protein holds the most common genes and DNA from its merged rows. The sample profile shows some 400,000 distinct CDR3 sequences; 85% to 90% of them were found once. Under 0.15% of the sample belongs to the ten largest clones. The sample consisted of CD8+ T cells from PBMCs. Receptor source: a human donor with multiple sclerosis.

V gene TRBV7-6 combines with J gene TRBJ1-6; no clear D gene. V lost 0 bases and J 5 bases, leaving 11 bases between the germline ends. The CDR3 totals 16 residues. Germline V lookup: CDR1 SGHVS, CDR2 FNYEAQ. The CDR3 sequence is CASSLALTKNNSPLHF. The CDR3 DNA sequence: TGTGCCAGCAGCTTAGCGCTAACGAAAAATAATTCACCCCTCCACTTT.

The chain has TRBV6-5 and TRBJ2-2; 7 bases match TRBD1. Trimming removed 0 bases from V and 0 bases from J; junction bases left unmatched: 4. The germline gives CDR1 MNHEY, CDR2 SVGAGI. The CDR3 consists of 17 residues. CDR3 residues: CASSYSSQGANTGELFF. The CDR3 DNA sequence: TGTGCCAGCAGTTACTCGAGTCAGGGGGCGAACACCGGGGAGCTGTTTTTT.

This rearrangement joins TRBV7-9 to TRBJ2-3; possible D gene TRBD1, 7 bases. The V and J ends lost 2 bases and 3 bases respectively, with 12 bases between them. The CDR3 spans 15 residues. Germline-derived CDR1 and CDR2 are SEHNR and FQNEAQ (reference sequence). The CDR3 nucleotides are TGTGCCAGCAGCTTATTTTCAGGGGGGACAGATACGCAGTATTTT. It is translated as CASSLFSGGTDTQYF.

The V and J genes are TRBV30 and TRBJ1-1; possible D gene TRBD1, 6 bases. This CDR3 has 16 residues. V was clipped by 4 bases and J by 0 bases, with 18 bases between them. Germline-derived CDR1 and CDR2 are GTSNPN and SVGIG (reference sequence). The CDR3 coding sequence is TGTGCCTGGACCCTCGGGACAACCATCATGAACACTGAAGCTTTCTTT. This encodes CAWTLGTTIMNTEAFF.

The chain has TRBV4-1 and TRBJ2-7; 8 nucleotides align to TRBD1. Germline-derived CDR1 and CDR2 are MGHRA and YSYEKL. V lost 2 bases, J lost 1 base, and 16 bases stayed unmatched. The CDR3 has 19 residues. The CDR3 loop reads CASSQTYSPGGPWSYEQYF. CDR3 in DNA: TGCGCCAGCAGCCAAACTTACTCTCCAGGGGGCCCCTGGTCCTACGAGCAGTACTTC.

The chain links TRBV27 to TRBJ2-1; no reliable D call. Germline V gene sequence: CDR1 MNHEY, CDR2 SMNVEV (reference sequence). V lost 6 bases, J lost 10 bases, and 10 bases lay in between. This CDR3 is 11 amino acids long. This chain's CDR3 is CASRDLGEQFF. CDR3 nucleotides: TGTGCCAGCAGGGACCTTGGGGAGCAGTTCTTC.

The chain combines TRBV6-1 with TRBJ2-3; D unclear. Between the trimmed V and J ends, which lost 1 base and 5 bases, there was a span of 13 bases. The CDR3 consists of 15 residues. Germline lookup yields CDR1 MNHNS and CDR2 SASEGT. CDR3 coding DNA: TGTGCCAGCAGTGAAGGCACAACATTTGGAGATACGCAGTATTTT. As protein: CASSEGTTFGDTQYF.

The chain carries TRBV19 and TRBJ1-2; D may be TRBD1 (5 bases). Germline values: CDR1 LNHDA, CDR2 SQIVND (reference sequence). Trimming took 5 bases from V and 1 from J, leaving 14 bases between them. CDR3 size: 15 residues. CDR3 amino acids: CASSAETRGNYGYTF. The CDR3 DNA reads as TGTGCCAGTAGTGCTGAGACTAGGGGTAACTATGGCTACACCTTC.

The table lists this clonotype with a few counts. The J gene is TRBJ1-1, the V gene TRBV27; TRBD1 agrees at 8 bases. The trim removed 4 bases at V and 4 bases at J, leaving 8 bases unmatched. The CDR3 is 15 residues long. Germline V gene data show CDR1 as MNHEY and CDR2 as SMNVEV (reference sequence). The CDR3 sequence: CASSSNTGGSTEAFF. In DNA, the CDR3 is TGTGCCAGCAGTTCAAACACAGGGGGGAGCACTGAAGCTTTCTTT.

This chain uses TRBV27 with TRBJ2-3; D possibly corresponds to TRBD2 (5 bases). This CDR3 is built from 15 residues. The V gene's germline CDR1 is MNHEY and CDR2 SMNVEV (reference sequence). V was clipped by 5 bases and J by 2 bases, with 14 bases between them. CDR3 DNA sequence: TGTGCCAGCAGTCCGAATGGACTCCACACAGATACGCAGTATTTT. It yields the protein CASSPNGLHTDTQYF.

This chain uses TRBV5-1 with TRBJ2-2; 7 bases are shared with TRBD1. Germline V gene lookup returns CDR1 SGHRS and CDR2 YFSETQ. The CDR3 totals 15 residues. V dropped 4 bases and J dropped 0; count of bases not matched to a gene: 3. The CDR3 region is CASSDGTANTGELFF. CDR3 in DNA: TGCGCCAGCAGCGACGGGACAGCGAACACCGGGGAGCTGTTTTTT. The whole variable domain, remainder taken from reference TRBV5-1 and TRBJ2-2, is KAGVTQTPRYLIKTRGQQVTLSCSPISGHRSVSWYQQTPGQGLQFLFEYFSETQRNKGNFPGRFSGRQFSNSRSEMNVSTLELGDSALYLCASSDGTANTGELFFGEGSRLTVL.

The chain uses TRBV11-3 and TRBJ1-1; 7 bases are a match to TRBD1. Germline V gives CDR1 SGHNT, CDR2 YENEEA. This CDR3 has 12 residues. V lost 4 bases to trimming and J lost 7 bases; unmatched junction nucleotides: 3. The CDR3 region has the DNA TGTGCCAGCAGCTCCTGGACAGGTGAAGCTTTCTTT. Its translation is CASSSWTGEAFF.